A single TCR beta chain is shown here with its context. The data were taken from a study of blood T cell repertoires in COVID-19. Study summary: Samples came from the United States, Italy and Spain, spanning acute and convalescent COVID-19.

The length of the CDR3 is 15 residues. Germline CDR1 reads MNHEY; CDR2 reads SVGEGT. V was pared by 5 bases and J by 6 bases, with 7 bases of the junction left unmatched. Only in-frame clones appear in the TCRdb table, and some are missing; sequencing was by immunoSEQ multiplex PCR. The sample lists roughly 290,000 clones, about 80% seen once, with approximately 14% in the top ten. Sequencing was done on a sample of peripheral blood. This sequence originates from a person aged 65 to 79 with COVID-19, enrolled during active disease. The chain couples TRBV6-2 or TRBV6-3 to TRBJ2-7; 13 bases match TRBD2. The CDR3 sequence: CASSPTSGRLFEQYF. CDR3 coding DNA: TGTGCCAGCAGTCCGACTAGCGGGAGGCTGTTCGAGCAGTACTTC.